Listed below are T cell receptor beta chains from one sample, sequenced in a study of T cells in Graves' hyperthyroidism and ophthalmopathy. One entry per CDR3 protein results from TCRdb running MiXCR on the multiplex PCR reads. This sample has approximately 530,000 distinct CDR3 sequences, with over 15% found just once. Material: blood. The receptors were gathered from a woman in her late teens or twenties with Graves' hyperthyroidism. Each CDR3 is given with its conserved first and last residue. The D gene is left open where the match is weak. For some rows the clone size is stated as once, few or many, or as a class when expanded; others skip it.

v_call	d_call	j_call	clone_size	cdr3_aa	cdr3_nt
TRBV12-3/TRBV12-4	-	TRBJ1-2	many	CASSLRANYGYTF	TGTGCCAGCAGTCTAAGAGCTAACTATGGCTACACCTTC
TRBV11-2	-	TRBJ1-2	-	CASSQHQDTYGYTF	TGCGCCAGCAGCCAACATCAGGACACCTATGGCTACACCTTC
TRBV24-1	-	TRBJ2-2	many	CAPQLLTNTGELFF	TGTGCCCCCCAGCTACTGACGAACACCGGGGAGCTGTTTTTT
TRBV6-2/TRBV6-3	-	TRBJ1-5	-	CASSYGWGNNQPQHF	TGTGCCAGCAGTTACGGGTGGGGGAACAATCAGCCCCAGCATTTT
TRBV4-2	TRBD2	TRBJ2-3	few	CASSQDGSGGGADTQYF	TGTGCCAGCAGCCAAGATGGGAGTGGCGGGGGGGCAGATACGCAGTATTTT
TRBV29-1	-	TRBJ1-1	-	CSVVVPGALNTEAFF	TGCAGCGTTGTCGTGCCAGGGGCCTTGAACACTGAAGCTTTCTTT
TRBV27	TRBD1	TRBJ2-1	many	CASGTGLYNEQFF	TGTGCCAGCGGGACAGGGTTATACAATGAGCAGTTCTTC
TRBV29-1	-	TRBJ2-7	many	CSVEEGLMDEQYF	TGCAGCGTTGAGGAGGGTCTAATGGACGAGCAGTACTTC
TRBV18	-	TRBJ2-1	few	CASSPTNGVCNEQFF	TGTGCCAGCTCACCGACGAATGGGGTCTGCAATGAGCAGTTCTTC
TRBV7-8	TRBD1	TRBJ2-7	many	CASSLVGGQVAQTYEQYF	TGTGCCAGCAGCTTAGTCGGCGGACAGGTCGCCCAAACCTACGAGCAGTACTTC
TRBV10-3	-	TRBJ1-5	many	CAIREYSNQPQHF	TGTGCCATCAGGGAGTATAGCAATCAGCCCCAGCATTTT
TRBV12-3/TRBV12-4	-	TRBJ2-3	few	CASSLTRARGDTQYF	TGTGCCAGCAGTTTAACTAGGGCCCGAGGGGATACGCAGTATTTT
TRBV7-9	-	TRBJ1-1	many	CASSLQSNTEAFF	TGTGCCAGCAGCTTACAGTCGAACACTGAAGCTTTCTTT
TRBV30	-	TRBJ1-1	many	CAWSVQRATEAFF	TGTGCCTGGAGTGTACAAAGGGCTACTGAAGCTTTCTTT
TRBV7-8	-	TRBJ2-2	many	CASSIRTGTNTGELFF	TGTGCCAGCAGTATAAGGACCGGGACCAACACCGGGGAGCTGTTTTTT
TRBV29-1	-	TRBJ2-7	many	CSVNKDSHEQYF	TGCAGCGTTAACAAGGACAGTCACGAGCAGTACTTC
TRBV6-1	-	TRBJ1-6	few	CASSRRQTPAGDSPLHF	TGTGCCAGCAGTCGACGACAGACCCCTGCGGGAGATTCACCCCTCCACTTT
TRBV25-1	-	TRBJ1-2	-	CVSSPGPEGYTF	TGTGTCAGCAGCCCTGGACCGGAAGGCTACACCTTC
TRBV20-1	TRBD1	TRBJ1-2	-	CSASGQGFYGYTF	TGCAGTGCTAGCGGACAGGGCTTCTATGGCTACACCTTC
TRBV7-9	TRBD1	TRBJ1-5	-	CASSRQGPKGGGNQPQHF	TGTGCCAGCAGCAGACAGGGACCGAAGGGGGGGGGCAATCAGCCCCAGCATTTT
TRBV6-1	-	TRBJ1-1	many	CATSRGLNTEAFF	TGTGCCACCTCGAGGGGACTTAACACTGAAGCTTTCTTT
TRBV15	-	TRBJ1-5	many	CATSRDSGWGGQPQHF	TGTGCCACCAGCAGAGATTCGGGGTGGGGGGGTCAGCCCCAGCATTTT
TRBV20-1	TRBD2	TRBJ2-1	many	CSASSGGATYNEQFF	TGCAGTGCTAGTTCGGGGGGTGCAACCTACAATGAGCAGTTCTTC
TRBV12-3/TRBV12-4	-	TRBJ2-1	many	CASSRGNEQFF	TGTGCCAGCAGCCGGGGGAATGAGCAGTTCTTC
TRBV29-1	TRBD2	TRBJ2-4	-	CSVEGLAANIQYF	TGCAGCGTTGAAGGACTAGCGGCAAACATTCAGTACTTC
TRBV6-1	TRBD1	TRBJ1-2	many	CASSLRTGEDYGYTF	TGTGCCAGCAGTCTGCGGACAGGGGAAGACTATGGCTACACCTTC
TRBV18	TRBD2	TRBJ2-5	many	CASSPRREGETQYF	TGTGCCAGCTCACCGAGACGGGAGGGAGAGACCCAGTACTTC
TRBV30	-	TRBJ1-2	few	CAWATGIGYGYTF	TGTGCCTGGGCGACGGGAATCGGGTATGGCTACACCTTC
TRBV12-3/TRBV12-4	TRBD1	TRBJ1-1	many	CASSLQGANTEAFF	TGTGCCAGCAGTCTACAGGGGGCGAACACTGAAGCTTTCTTT
TRBV7-2	-	TRBJ2-3	-	CASSLIPNPVTDTQYF	TGTGCCAGCAGCTTAATACCGAACCCGGTCACAGATACGCAGTATTTT
TRBV5-1	-	TRBJ1-2	many	CASSLEPGATYGYTF	TGCGCCAGCAGCTTGGAGCCGGGGGCGACCTATGGCTACACCTTC
TRBV28	-	TRBJ2-6	-	CASTAGASGANVLTF	TGTGCCAGCACCGCTGGGGCCTCTGGGGCCAACGTCCTGACTTTC
TRBV4-1	-	TRBJ2-7	few	CASSQDRLAKQYF	TGCGCCAGCAGCCAAGATCGCCTAGCCAAGCAGTACTTC
TRBV28	-	TRBJ1-5	many	CASRTGMGSGNQPQHF	TGTGCCAGCAGAACCGGCATGGGGAGTGGCAATCAGCCCCAGCATTTT
TRBV12-3/TRBV12-4	-	TRBJ2-5	many	CASSLFRSQETQYF	TGTGCCAGCAGTTTATTTAGATCTCAAGAGACCCAGTACTTC
TRBV11-3	TRBD2	TRBJ2-7	-	CASSFEARGSYEQYF	TGTGCCAGCAGCTTCGAGGCGCGGGGGTCCTACGAGCAGTACTTC
TRBV7-2	-	TRBJ1-1	many	CASSPGWDEAFF	TGTGCCAGCAGCCCAGGGTGGGATGAAGCTTTCTTT
TRBV20-1	-	TRBJ2-1	many	CSARDTEQFF	TGCAGTGCTAGAGACACAGAGCAGTTCTTC
TRBV12-3/TRBV12-4	TRBD1	TRBJ1-1	few	CASRTLPGQGGTEAFF	TGTGCCAGCAGGACTCTACCGGGACAGGGTGGAACTGAAGCTTTCTTT
TRBV3-1	-	TRBJ2-7	-	CASSRWGDAYEQYF	TGTGCCAGCAGCAGGTGGGGGGATGCCTACGAGCAGTACTTC
TRBV6-5	TRBD2	TRBJ2-2	-	CASSYLPRLAGVPGELFF	TGTGCCAGCAGTTACTTACCTCGACTAGCGGGAGTTCCCGGGGAGCTGTTTTTT
TRBV5-6	-	TRBJ1-4	few	CASSLAGQESEKLFF	TGTGCCAGCAGCTTGGCGGGGCAGGAAAGTGAAAAACTGTTTTTT
TRBV20-1	TRBD1	TRBJ1-2	-	CSAIGDRGPYGYTF	TGCAGTGCTATTGGAGACAGGGGCCCCTATGGCTACACCTTC
TRBV2	-	TRBJ1-1	-	CASLIVRGVTEAFF	TGTGCCAGTTTAATAGTACGGGGGGTCACTGAAGCTTTCTTT
TRBV24-1	TRBD2	TRBJ2-5	-	CATSDFPVREKEETQYF	TGTGCCACCAGTGATTTTCCTGTGCGGGAGAAGGAAGAGACCCAGTACTTC
TRBV20-1	TRBD2	TRBJ2-5	many	CSARGTSGNARETQYF	TGCAGTGCTAGAGGTACTAGCGGGAACGCACGAGAGACCCAGTACTTC
TRBV20-1	-	TRBJ2-7	many	CSAHRDSSYEQYF	TGCAGTGCTCACAGGGATAGCTCCTACGAGCAGTACTTC
TRBV27	TRBD1	TRBJ2-5	-	CASSSWPPTGGLETQYF	TGTGCCAGCAGTTCCTGGCCCCCAACAGGGGGATTGGAGACCCAGTACTTC
TRBV2	-	TRBJ1-1	many	CASSEGGAANTEAFF	TGTGCCAGCAGTGAAGGGGGCGCAGCGAACACTGAAGCTTTCTTT
TRBV20-1	TRBD1	TRBJ1-1	-	CSARGGQGVLNTEAFF	TGCAGTGCTAGAGGCGGACAGGGGGTACTGAACACTGAAGCTTTCTTT
TRBV6-1	TRBD1	TRBJ1-3	once	CASSPRTGTFSGNTIYF	TGTGCCAGCAGCCCGAGGACAGGGACGTTCTCTGGAAACACCATATATTTT
TRBV6-1	-	TRBJ1-1	-	CASSEEEGTRTEAFF	TGTGCCAGCAGTGAAGAGGAGGGGACACGGACTGAAGCTTTCTTT
TRBV5-1	TRBD1	TRBJ1-1	many	CASSRDGQANTEAFF	TGCGCCAGCAGCCGCGACGGACAGGCGAACACTGAAGCTTTCTTT
TRBV14	-	TRBJ2-7	many	CASSQQGPFGGEQYF	TGTGCCAGCAGCCAACAGGGGCCCTTCGGAGGCGAGCAGTACTTC